The 27 T cell receptor beta chains below were found in one sample sequenced in a study of T cell responses to AZD1222 COVID-19 vaccine. Clones were read by immunoSEQ multiplex PCR, and TCRdb kept only the in-frame ones, dropping some. The sample has around 130,000 clones, roughly 84% seen once. The source material was peripheral blood, sampled on day 0 of AZD1222 vaccination. Receptor source: an adult in good health.

The chain employs TRBV28 and TRBJ2-5, with 9 bases identical to TRBD2. The ends lost 1 base at V and 5 bases at J; junction bases unmatched: 11. The germline V gene has CDR1 MDHEN and CDR2 SYDVKM. The length of the CDR3 is 17 residues. CDR3: CASSLLLAGEGRETQYF. The DNA of the CDR3 is TGTGCCAGCAGTTTATTGTTAGCGGGAGAGGGTAGGGAGACCCAGTACTTC. Full variable domain (outside the CDR3, taken from reference TRBV28 and TRBJ2-5): DVKVTQSSRYLVKRTGEKVFLECVQDMDHENMFWYRQDPGLGLRLIYFSYDVKMKEKGDIPEGYSVSREKKERFSLILESASTNQTSMYLCASSLLLAGEGRETQYFGPGTRLLVL.

This chain connects TRBV10-2 to TRBJ1-1; TRBD1 might be the D (5 bases). With 8 bases removed from V and 1 base from J, the gap between germline ends came to 11 bases. Germline CDR1 reads WSHSY; CDR2 reads SAAADI. This CDR3 is built from 13 residues. The CDR3: CASGMGGNTEAFF. CDR3 DNA sequence: TGCGCCAGCGGAATGGGGGGGAACACTGAAGCTTTCTTT.

This clone was picked up a small number of times. This rearrangement joins TRBV18 to TRBJ1-2, with 9 bases identical to TRBD1. Germline CDR1 KGHSH, CDR2 LQKENI. V gave up 0 bases and J gave up 2 bases; unmatched junction bases: 1. The CDR3 contains 15 residues. This CDR3 reads CASSPPDRGNYGYTF. The CDR3 region has the DNA TGTGCCAGCTCACCACCGGACAGGGGAAACTATGGCTACACCTTC.

The chain couples TRBV21-1 to TRBJ2-7; the table gives TRBD1 as D, unverified against the DNA. TRBV21-1 is reported as a pseudogene. CDR3 length equals 16 residues. DNA of the CDR3: TGTGCCAGCAGCTATTGTCCCGGGACAGCGATCTACGAGCAGTACTTC. Amino acid sequence: CASSYCPGTAIYEQYF.

The chain uses TRBV2 and TRBJ2-5, with D unclear. Germline loops: CDR1 SNHLY, CDR2 FYNNEI. This CDR3 is 16 amino acids long. V gave up 5 bases and J gave up 1 base, with 17 bases separating them. CDR3: CASSPLGRIIQETQYF. In nucleotides, the CDR3 is TGTGCCAGCAGTCCCCTCGGCAGGATCATCCAAGAGACCCAGTACTTC.

The chain carries TRBV27 and TRBJ2-2; D is undetermined. This CDR3 is built from 13 residues. V was pared by 2 bases and J by 5 bases, with 6 bases between. Germline V gene lookup returns CDR1 MNHEY and CDR2 SMNVEV (reference sequence). CDR3 sequence reads: CASSLRITGELFF. The DNA of the CDR3 is TGTGCCAGCAGTTTACGGATTACCGGGGAGCTGTTTTTT.

This clone has a handful of counts. The CDR3 is CASSLGANTEAFF. CDR3 DNA sequence: TGTGCCAGCAGCTTAGGGGCGAACACTGAAGCTTTCTTT. The chain links TRBV7-2 to TRBJ1-1, with unresolved D. This CDR3 has 13 amino acids. Trimming pared 1 base from V and 1 base from J, leaving 4 bases between. CDR1 is SGHTA and CDR2 is FQGNSA in the germline V gene.

V is TRBV7-9 and J is TRBJ2-2; unclear D gene. This CDR3 spans 16 amino acids. The germline V gene has CDR1 SEHNR and CDR2 FQNEAQ (reference sequence). CDR3 amino acids: CAVERPFGMGTGELFF. The CDR3, as DNA: TGTGCAGTTGAGAGACCATTCGGAATGGGGACCGGGGAGCTGTTTTTT.

The chain joins TRBV27 to TRBJ2-1; tentatively, D is TRBD1 (5 bases). Germline V gene sequence: CDR1 MNHEY, CDR2 SMNVEV (reference sequence). Trimming cost V 3 bases and J 6 bases, with 12 bases left between them. This CDR3 spans 14 amino acids. CDR3: CASSFALGVNEQFF. CDR3 coding DNA: TGTGCCAGCAGTTTCGCCCTAGGGGTCAATGAGCAGTTCTTC.

This clone was detected once. This rearrangement joins TRBV7-2 to TRBJ2-1; TRBD2 matches at 7 bases. The CDR3 runs 17 residues. Per the germline V gene, CDR1 is SGHTA and CDR2 is FQGNSA. J was trimmed by 11 bases and V by 4 bases; bases with no gene match: 20. This chain's CDR3 is CASSYLLSGRASSQQFF. In DNA form, the CDR3 reads TGTGCCAGCAGCTACCTTTTGAGTGGGAGGGCCTCATCTCAGCAGTTCTTC. Full variable domain (missing parts from reference TRBV7-2 and TRBJ2-1): GAGVSQSPSNKVTEKGKDVELRCDPISGHTALYWYRQSLGQGLEFLIYFQGNSAPDKSGLPSDRFSAERTGGSVSTLTIQRTQQEDSAVYLCASSYLLSGRASSQQFFGPGTRLTVL.

The V gene is TRBV4-3, the J gene TRBJ1-2, with D maybe TRBD1 (5 bases). V was trimmed by 1 base and J by 8 bases, leaving 14 bases between them. This CDR3 is 14 amino acids long. Germline assignment: CDR1 LGHNA and CDR2 YSLEER. CDR3 in amino acids: CASSQGDYRRGYTF. CDR3 in DNA: TGCGCCAGCAGCCAAGGGGACTACAGGAGGGGCTACACCTTC.

The count of this clone is one. V gene TRBV3-1 (or the pseudogene TRBV3-2) combines with J gene TRBJ1-2; a weak D match, TRBD1 (5 bases). The V end was cut by 1 base, the J end by 4 bases, with 31 bases between. The V gene's germline CDR1 is LGHDT and CDR2 YNNKEL (reference sequence). This CDR3 has 21 residues. CDR3 loop: CASSQVRVGEGYRPLSYGYTF. For the CDR3, the DNA is TGTGCCAGCAGCCAAGTTCGGGTTGGGGAGGGATACAGGCCTTTATCCTATGGCTACACCTTC.

The gene calls are TRBV5-1 and TRBJ2-5; D is undetermined. The germline gives CDR1 SGHRS, CDR2 YFSETQ. Trimming took off 5 bases at V and 0 bases at J, with 14 bases between the two ends. This CDR3 has 15 residues. The CDR3 sequence is CASRQATGDQETQYF. Here the CDR3 DNA reads TGCGCCAGCAGGCAGGCGACCGGCGACCAAGAGACCCAGTACTTC.

This clone has just a few counts. The chain combines TRBV27 with TRBJ1-6; D ambiguous. The CDR3 totals 15 residues. Germline V gene sequence: CDR1 MNHEY, CDR2 SMNVEV (reference sequence). V was clipped by 3 bases and J by 3 bases, with 9 bases between them. In DNA, the CDR3 is TGTGCCAGCAGTTTTGTACAGCACTATAATTCACCCCTCCACTTT. Residues: CASSFVQHYNSPLHF.

The chain recombines TRBV7-9 with TRBJ2-7; D not resolved. The CDR3 has 12 amino acids. The V gene's germline CDR1 is SEHNR and CDR2 FQNEAQ (reference sequence). V lost 4 bases and J 5 bases, leaving 9 bases between the germline ends. The CDR3 loop is CASSSVYHEQYF. Here the CDR3 DNA reads TGTGCCAGCAGCTCAGTGTACCACGAGCAGTACTTC.

The V gene is TRBV3-1 (or the pseudogene TRBV3-2), the J gene TRBJ1-3; D might be TRBD1 (5 bases). V was shortened by 4 bases and J by 0 bases, with 10 bases between the two germline ends. The germline V gene has CDR1 LGHDT and CDR2 YNNKEL (reference sequence). This CDR3 comprises 15 residues. Here the CDR3 reads CASSPGSGSGNTIYF. The CDR3 DNA is TGTGCCAGCAGCCCAGGGTCGGGCTCTGGAAACACCATATATTTT.

This rearrangement joins TRBV28 to TRBJ1-5, with TRBD1 matching 7 bases. V was pared by 2 bases and J by 4 bases, with 5 bases of the junction left unmatched. The germline V gene has CDR1 MDHEN and CDR2 SYDVKM. This CDR3 is 15 amino acids long. CDR3 protein: CASSLPSGGNQPQHF. The CDR3 DNA is TGTGCCAGCAGTTTACCGTCAGGGGGGAATCAGCCCCAGCATTTT.

The CDR3 sequence: CASRRTGGNEQFF. CDR3 nucleotide sequence: TGTGCCAGTAGACGGACAGGGGGCAATGAGCAGTTCTTC. The rearrangement joins TRBV19 to TRBJ2-1, with 10 positions matching TRBD1. Germline assignment: CDR1 LNHDA and CDR2 SQIVND (reference sequence). V was clipped by 6 bases and J by 6 bases; unmatched bases: 2. The CDR3 has 13 residues.

This chain links TRBV30 with TRBJ1-1; D is ambiguous. The CDR3 extends over 13 amino acids. The V end was cut by 3 bases, the J end by 4 bases, with 12 bases between. From germline, CDR1 is GTSNPN and CDR2 SVGIG (reference sequence). The CDR3 region is CAWRGGSSTEAFF. The CDR3 nucleotides read TGTGCCTGGAGAGGAGGGAGTAGCACTGAAGCTTTCTTT. The full variable domain, its missing parts supplied by reference TRBV30 and TRBJ1-1, is SQTIHQWPATLVQPVGSPLSLECTVEGTSNPNLYWYRQAAGRGLQLLFYSVGIGQISSEVPQNLSASRPQDRQFILSSKKLLLSDSGFYLCAWRGGSSTEAFFGQGTRLTVV.

This clone was seen only once. V is TRBV12-3 or TRBV12-4 and J is TRBJ1-4; no firm D call. This CDR3 has 12 residues. The V and J ends lost 6 bases and 4 bases respectively, with 6 bases between them. This CDR3 reads CASRTGNEKLFF. The CDR3, as DNA: TGTGCCAGCAGGACGGGTAATGAAAAACTGTTTTTT.

V gene TRBV5-4 combines with J gene TRBJ1-1; D ambiguous. The germline V gene has CDR1 SGHNT and CDR2 YYREEE (reference sequence). CDR3 length: 11 amino acids. V was shortened by 4 bases and J by 12 bases, with 13 bases between the two germline ends. The CDR3 nucleotides are TGTGCCAGCAGCGCGGAGGGTTCAACTTTCTTT. This sequence encodes CASSAEGSTFF.

The chain recombines TRBV27 with TRBJ2-2, with a possible D match to TRBD1 (7 bases). The CDR3 has 14 amino acids. V lost 4 bases to trimming and J lost 6 bases, with 12 bases between them. Germline V gene sequence: CDR1 MNHEY, CDR2 SMNVEV (reference sequence). The DNA for the CDR3 is TGTGCCAGCAGTTCAGGAGGGGGCCCCGGGGAGCTGTTTTTT. This codes for CASSSGGGPGELFF.

This chain uses TRBV5-6 with TRBJ1-2, with a weak D call TRBD1 (5 bases). The germline CDR1 and CDR2 sequences are SGHDT and YYEEEE. There are 13 residues in the CDR3. V lost 3 bases, J lost 2 bases, and 8 bases lay in between. In DNA form, the CDR3 reads TGTGCCAGCAGCTCGGACATGAACTATGGCTACACCTTC. It specifies CASSSDMNYGYTF.

The chain recombines TRBV5-5 with TRBJ2-2, with TRBD2 matching 7 bases. This CDR3 is built from 15 residues. The V gene end was trimmed by 4 bases and the J gene end by 1 base; junction bases not matched to a gene: 4. Germline-derived CDR1 and CDR2 are SGHKS and YYEKEE (reference sequence). The CDR3 DNA follows: TGTGCCAGCAGCCGATTAGCGGGGAACACCGGGGAGCTGTTTTTT. It translates to CASSRLAGNTGELFF.

This chain connects TRBV19 to TRBJ2-5; TRBD1 matches 9 bases. V shed 5 bases, J shed 1 base, and the junction held 2 bases outside the gene matches. Germline V gene data show CDR1 as LNHDA and CDR2 as SQIVND (reference sequence). The CDR3 has 14 amino acids. CDR3 sequence (DNA): TGTGCCAGTAGTCTGGGACAGGGCCAAGAGACCCAGTACTTC. Translating gives CASSLGQGQETQYF.

This sequence joins TRBV19 and TRBJ1-2, with 8 positions matching TRBD1. Germline assignment: CDR1 LNHDA and CDR2 SQIVND (reference sequence). Trimming took 5 bases from V and 7 from J; bases not matched to a gene: 9. The CDR3 is 14 residues long. CDR3 nucleotides: TGTGCCAGTAGTCCAGGGGGCGCTTGGTCTGGCTACACCTTC. Its protein product is CASSPGGAWSGYTF.

The chain has TRBV5-6 and TRBJ2-1, with 9 bases lining up with TRBD2. Germline CDR1 reads SGHDT; CDR2 reads YYEEEE. The CDR3 spans 15 residues. V lost 6 bases to trimming and J lost 4 bases; unmatched junction nucleotides: 8. CDR3 amino acids: CASNLISGGYNEQFF. The CDR3 nucleotides are TGTGCCAGCAACTTAATTAGCGGGGGTTACAATGAGCAGTTCTTC.